This passage covers 18 T cell receptor beta chains from one sample sequenced in a study of blood T cell repertoires in COVID-19. Libraries were prepared by immunoSEQ multiplex PCR; TCRdb keeps only in-frame clonotypes and omits some of them. The sample gives about 88,000 clones, about nine tenths of which show up once; 6.5% to 8.5% is in the top ten. Sequenced input: peripheral blood. The origin of the receptors is a man aged 18 to 30 with COVID-19, enrolled during active disease.

The CDR3 spells CASRHGQGAYEQYF. In DNA form, the CDR3 reads TGTGCCAGCAGACACGGACAGGGGGCCTACGAGCAGTACTTC. The genes are TRBV6-5 and TRBJ2-7; 10 bases fit TRBD1. CDR1 MNHEY and CDR2 SVGAGI come from the germline V gene. V shed 6 bases and J 2 bases; nucleotides not matched to a gene: 4. This CDR3 comprises 14 residues.

The chain links TRBV9 to TRBJ2-7; D is uncertain. CDR3 length equals 15 residues. Trimming took off 0 bases at V and 4 bases at J, with 14 bases between the two ends. CDR1 SGDLS and CDR2 YYNGEE come from the germline V gene. CDR3 DNA: TGTGCCAGCAGCGTAGGAGACACCCTCTCTTACGAGCAGTACTTC. This sequence encodes CASSVGDTLSYEQYF. The full variable domain, rest sourced from reference TRBV9 and TRBJ2-7, is DSGVTQTPKHLITATGQRVTLRCSPRSGDLSVYWYQQSLDQGLQFLIQYYNGEERAKGNILERFSAQQFPDLHSELNLSSLELGDSALYFCASSVGDTLSYEQYFGPGTRLTVT.

The sample holds one count of this clone. V is TRBV3-1 (or the pseudogene TRBV3-2) and J is TRBJ2-7, with TRBD2 matching over 11 bases. Germline trimming cut 0 bases from V and 2 bases from J; bases unmatched to any gene: 18. Germline V gives CDR1 LGHDT, CDR2 YNNKEL (reference sequence). The CDR3 sequence is 21 residues long. CDR3 protein: CASSQDNWGTSGPLGTYEQYF. CDR3 bases: TGTGCCAGCAGCCAAGATAATTGGGGGACTAGCGGTCCCCTGGGGACCTACGAGCAGTACTTC.

This clone was seen a single time. CDR3 sequence: CATSASGRNIDTQYF. The CDR3 DNA reads as TGTGCCACCAGTGCTAGCGGGAGGAATATAGATACGCAGTATTTT. V is TRBV24-1 and J is TRBJ2-3; TRBD2 matches 11 bases. After removal of 5 bases from V and 5 bases from J, the junction contained 5 bases not matched to a gene. This CDR3 has 15 amino acids. Germline V lookup: CDR1 KGHDR, CDR2 SFDVKD.

J is TRBJ2-1 and V is TRBV27; 7 nucleotides match TRBD2. Trimming removed 3 bases from V and 5 bases from J; junction bases left unmatched: 4. The CDR3 spans 14 residues. Germline-derived CDR1 and CDR2 are MNHEY and SMNVEV (reference sequence). The CDR3 protein is CASSFQRDHNEQFF. In nucleotides, the CDR3 is TGTGCCAGCAGTTTCCAGCGGGACCACAATGAGCAGTTCTTC.

The chain links TRBV29-1 to TRBJ2-7, with 7 bases aligning to TRBD1. The J segment lost 7 bases and the V segment lost 6 bases, leaving 6 bases of the junction unmatched. This CDR3 has 11 amino acids. Germline assignment: CDR1 SQVTM and CDR2 ANQGSEA. CDR3 sequence reads: CSVLTGREQYF. CDR3 bases: TGCAGCGTCCTGACAGGGCGAGAGCAGTACTTC.

The rearrangement links TRBV19 to TRBJ2-5; weak D call: TRBD2 (5 bases). Germline CDR1 is LNHDA and CDR2 is SQIVND (reference sequence). The CDR3 is made up of 13 amino acids. V lost 6 bases and J lost 4, with 12 bases in between. The CDR3 sequence: CASRADRGETQYF. CDR3 nucleotides: TGTGCCAGTAGAGCAGATCGGGGAGAGACCCAGTACTTC.

In its sample, this clone was seen a few times. The chain is built from TRBV5-8 and TRBJ2-7; 7 nucleotides line up with TRBD1. The CDR3 covers 13 residues. J gave up 4 bases and V 4 bases, and 5 bases lay outside the gene matches. Germline lookup yields CDR1 SGHTS and CDR2 YDEGEE. The CDR3 protein is CASSPLTGYEQYF. In DNA form, the CDR3 reads TGTGCCAGCAGCCCTTTGACAGGGTACGAGCAGTACTTC.

The V and J genes are TRBV7-2 and TRBJ1-2; tentative D call: TRBD1 (6 bases). Between the trimmed V and J ends, which lost 5 bases and 4 bases, there was a span of 14 bases. The germline CDR1 and CDR2 sequences are SGHTA and FQGNSA. The CDR3 is 14 amino acids. The CDR3 DNA follows: TGTGCCAGCAGCACACAGGGTGGGCCCTATGGCTACACCTTC. It encodes CASSTQGGPYGYTF.

J is TRBJ1-2 and V is TRBV3-1 (or the pseudogene TRBV3-2), with a weak D call TRBD1 (5 bases). The germline V gene has CDR1 LGHDT and CDR2 YNNKEL (reference sequence). This CDR3 region has 14 residues. V was cut by 4 bases and J by 4 bases, with 13 bases left in between. CDR3 nucleotide sequence: TGTGCCAGCAGCCTTGCCCAGGGCTTCTATGGCTACACCTTC. This codes for CASSLAQGFYGYTF.

The rearrangement joins TRBV25-1 to TRBJ2-7; D remains ambiguous. With 5 bases removed from V and 2 bases from J, the gap between germline ends came to 4 bases. CDR3 length: 11 residues. CDR1 and CDR2 (germline): MGHDK, SYGVNS. This CDR3 reads CASSSAYEQYF. CDR3 DNA sequence: TGTGCCAGCAGTTCGGCCTACGAGCAGTACTTC.

CDR3 bases: TGTGCCAGCAGCGTAGAGTGGGGCCGGAGCTACGAGCAGTACTTC. Protein sequence: CASSVEWGRSYEQYF. The chain carries TRBV9 and TRBJ2-7, with D possibly matching TRBD1 (5 bases). This CDR3 region has 15 residues. Germline V gene sequence: CDR1 SGDLS, CDR2 YYNGEE. Trimming cost V 0 bases and J 3 bases, with 13 bases left between them.

V gene TRBV21-1 combines with J gene TRBJ2-1; the table's TRBD2 call for D was not verified on the DNA. TRBV21-1 is given as a pseudogene. This CDR3 is 18 amino acids long. CDR3 residues: CASSKGLARRNLFNEQFF. The CDR3 DNA reads as TGTGCCAGCAGCAAAGGACTAGCGCGCAGGAACCTCTTCAATGAGCAGTTCTTC.

The rearrangement links TRBV27 to TRBJ1-1; no firm D call. CDR3 length equals 15 residues. The germline V gene encodes CDR1 MNHEY and CDR2 SMNVEV (reference sequence). Trimming removed 5 bases from V and 0 bases from J, with 13 bases in between. The CDR3 protein is CASSPEQVMNTEAFF. The DNA for the CDR3 is TGTGCCAGCAGTCCTGAACAAGTGATGAACACTGAAGCTTTCTTT.

The V call is TRBV24-1, the J call TRBJ2-1; 7 bases are shared with TRBD1. CDR3 length: 15 amino acids. CDR1 and CDR2 (germline): KGHDR, SFDVKD. Losses at the gene ends were 4 bases for V and 9 bases for J; bases not matched to a gene: 11. The CDR3 here is CATSETGSDVGEQFF. The CDR3 DNA follows: TGTGCCACCAGTGAGACAGGGTCTGATGTTGGTGAGCAGTTCTTC.

The chain links TRBV4-1 to TRBJ2-5; D may be TRBD2 (5 bases). The CDR3 has 15 amino acids. Germline CDR1 is MGHRA and CDR2 is YSYEKL. Trimming stripped 0 bases from V and 2 bases from J, with 10 bases between. The CDR3 spells CASSQERGRQETQYF. In DNA, the CDR3 is TGCGCCAGCAGCCAAGAACGAGGGAGACAAGAGACCCAGTACTTC.

This chain links TRBV27 with TRBJ2-7; TRBD2 agrees at 13 bases. Looked up from germline, CDR1 is MNHEY and CDR2 is SMNVEV (reference sequence). Unmatched junction bases numbered 15, after V lost 10 bases and J lost 6 bases. This CDR3 region has 16 residues. In DNA, the CDR3 is TGTGCCACCTCACGGTTTCCGGGACTAGCGGGACGCGAGCAGTACTTC. Its protein is CATSRFPGLAGREQYF.

The genes are TRBV10-3 and TRBJ2-1, with 8 bases lining up with TRBD2. With V trimmed by 2 bases and J by 4 bases, 4 bases remained unmatched. CDR1 and CDR2 (germline): ENHRY, SYGVKD. This CDR3 is built from 15 residues. The CDR3 sequence: CAISETREVYNEQFF. The CDR3 DNA is TGTGCCATCAGTGAGACGCGGGAGGTGTACAATGAGCAGTTCTTC.